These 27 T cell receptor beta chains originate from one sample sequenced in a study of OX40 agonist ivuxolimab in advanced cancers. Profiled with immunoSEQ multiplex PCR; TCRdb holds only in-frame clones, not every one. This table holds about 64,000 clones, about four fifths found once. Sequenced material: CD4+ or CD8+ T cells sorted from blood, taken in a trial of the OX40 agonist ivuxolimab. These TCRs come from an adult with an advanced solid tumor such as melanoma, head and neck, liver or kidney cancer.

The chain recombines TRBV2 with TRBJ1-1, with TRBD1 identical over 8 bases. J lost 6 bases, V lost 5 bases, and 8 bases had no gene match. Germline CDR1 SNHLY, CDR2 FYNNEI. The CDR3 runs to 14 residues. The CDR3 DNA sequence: TGTGCCAGCAGTACAACAGGGGGGAGGGCTGAAGCTTTCTTT. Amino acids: CASSTTGGRAEAFF.

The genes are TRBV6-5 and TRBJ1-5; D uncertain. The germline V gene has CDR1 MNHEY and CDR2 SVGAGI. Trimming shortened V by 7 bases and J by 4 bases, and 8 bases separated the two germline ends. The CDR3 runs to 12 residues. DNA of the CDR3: TGTGCCAGCACACTGAGTAATCAGCCCCAGCATTTT. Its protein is CASTLSNQPQHF.

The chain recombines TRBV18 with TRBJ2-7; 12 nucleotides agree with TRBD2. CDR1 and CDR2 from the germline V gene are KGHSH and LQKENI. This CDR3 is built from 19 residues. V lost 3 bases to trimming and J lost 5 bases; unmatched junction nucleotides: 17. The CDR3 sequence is CASSPSGTSGLSELDEQYF. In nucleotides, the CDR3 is TGTGCCAGCTCACCGTCGGGGACTAGCGGGCTATCGGAATTGGACGAGCAGTACTTC. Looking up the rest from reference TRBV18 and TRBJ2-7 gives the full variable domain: NAGVMQNPRHLVRRRGQEARLRCSPMKGHSHVYWYRQLPEEGLKFMVYLQKENIIDESGMPKERFSAEFPKEGPSILRIQQVVRGDSAAYFCASSPSGTSGLSELDEQYFGPGTRLTVT.

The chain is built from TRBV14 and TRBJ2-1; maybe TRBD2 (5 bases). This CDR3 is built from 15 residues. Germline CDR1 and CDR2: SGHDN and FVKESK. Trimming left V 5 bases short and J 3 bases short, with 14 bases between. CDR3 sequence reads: CASSARDWGYNEQFF. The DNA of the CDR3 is TGTGCCAGCAGCGCCCGGGATTGGGGCTACAATGAGCAGTTCTTC.

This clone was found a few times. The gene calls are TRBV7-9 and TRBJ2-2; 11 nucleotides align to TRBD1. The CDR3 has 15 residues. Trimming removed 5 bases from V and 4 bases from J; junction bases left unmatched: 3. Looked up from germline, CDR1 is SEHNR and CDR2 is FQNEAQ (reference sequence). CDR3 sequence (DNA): TGTGCCAGCAGCGCGGGACAGGGGGTCACCGGGGAGCTGTTTTTT. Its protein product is CASSAGQGVTGELFF.

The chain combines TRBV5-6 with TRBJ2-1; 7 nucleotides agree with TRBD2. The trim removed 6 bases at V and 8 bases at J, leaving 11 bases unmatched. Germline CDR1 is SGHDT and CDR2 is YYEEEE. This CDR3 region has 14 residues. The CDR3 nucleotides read TGTGCCAGCATCAAAGGGAGGGCCAGGGATGAGCAGTTCTTC. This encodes CASIKGRARDEQFF.

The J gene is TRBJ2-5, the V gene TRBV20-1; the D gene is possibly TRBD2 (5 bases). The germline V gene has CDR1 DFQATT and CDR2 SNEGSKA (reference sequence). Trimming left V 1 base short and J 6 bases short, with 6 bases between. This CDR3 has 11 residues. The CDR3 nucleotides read TGCAGTGCTAGAGGGGAGAAGACCCAGTACTTC. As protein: CSARGEKTQYF.

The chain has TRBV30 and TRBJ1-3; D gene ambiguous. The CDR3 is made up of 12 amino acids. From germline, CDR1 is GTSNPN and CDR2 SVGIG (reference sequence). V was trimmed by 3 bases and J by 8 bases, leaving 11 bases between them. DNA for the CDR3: TGTGCCTGGAGAAAATATGAAGACACCATATATTTT. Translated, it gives CAWRKYEDTIYF.

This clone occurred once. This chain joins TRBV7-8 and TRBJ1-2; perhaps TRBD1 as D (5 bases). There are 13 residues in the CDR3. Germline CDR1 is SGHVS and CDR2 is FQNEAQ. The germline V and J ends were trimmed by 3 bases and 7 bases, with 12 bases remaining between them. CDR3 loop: CASSFQGSGGYTF. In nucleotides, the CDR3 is TGTGCCAGCAGCTTCCAGGGTTCAGGTGGCTACACCTTC.

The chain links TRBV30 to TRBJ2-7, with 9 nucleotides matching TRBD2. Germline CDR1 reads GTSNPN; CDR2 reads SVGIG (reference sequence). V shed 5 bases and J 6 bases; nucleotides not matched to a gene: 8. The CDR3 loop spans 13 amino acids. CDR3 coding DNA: TGTGCCTGGGGCATAGCGGGGGCTGGCGAGCAGTACTTC. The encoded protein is CAWGIAGAGEQYF.

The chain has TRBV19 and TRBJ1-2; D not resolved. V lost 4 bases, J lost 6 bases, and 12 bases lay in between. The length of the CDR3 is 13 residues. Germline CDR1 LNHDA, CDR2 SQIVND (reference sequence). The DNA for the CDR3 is TGTGCCAGTAGTACATATCAAGGGCATGGCTACACCTTC. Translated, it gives CASSTYQGHGYTF.

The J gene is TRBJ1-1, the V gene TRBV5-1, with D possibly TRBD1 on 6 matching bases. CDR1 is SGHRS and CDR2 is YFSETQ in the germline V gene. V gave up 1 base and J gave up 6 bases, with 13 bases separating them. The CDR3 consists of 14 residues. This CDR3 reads CASSLSQGRAEAFF. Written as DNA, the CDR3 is TGCGCCAGCAGCTTGTCTCAGGGGAGGGCTGAAGCTTTCTTT.

CDR3 in DNA: TGTGCCAGCAGACCCGGACAGGGTTGGGCCGGGGAGCTGTTTTTT. As protein: CASRPGQGWAGELFF. The chain carries TRBV27 and TRBJ2-2; 8 bases line up with TRBD1. V was pared by 6 bases and J by 6 bases, with 9 bases of the junction left unmatched. This CDR3 comprises 15 residues. The germline V gene encodes CDR1 MNHEY and CDR2 SMNVEV (reference sequence).

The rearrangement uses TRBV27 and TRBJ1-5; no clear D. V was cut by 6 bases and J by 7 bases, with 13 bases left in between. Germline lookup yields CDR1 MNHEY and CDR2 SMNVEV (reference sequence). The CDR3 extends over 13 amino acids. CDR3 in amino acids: CASSSHGWQPQHF. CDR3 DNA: TGTGCCAGCAGCTCTCACGGATGGCAGCCCCAGCATTTT.

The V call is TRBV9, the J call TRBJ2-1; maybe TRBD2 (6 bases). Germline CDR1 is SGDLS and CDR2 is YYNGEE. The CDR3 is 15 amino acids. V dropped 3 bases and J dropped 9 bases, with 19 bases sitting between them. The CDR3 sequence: CASSASSTRGGEQFF. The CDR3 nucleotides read TGTGCCAGCAGCGCCAGCTCAACTCGGGGAGGTGAGCAGTTCTTC. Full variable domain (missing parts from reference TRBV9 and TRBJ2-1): DSGVTQTPKHLITATGQRVTLRCSPRSGDLSVYWYQQSLDQGLQFLIQYYNGEERAKGNILERFSAQQFPDLHSELNLSSLELGDSALYFCASSASSTRGGEQFFGPGTRLTVL.

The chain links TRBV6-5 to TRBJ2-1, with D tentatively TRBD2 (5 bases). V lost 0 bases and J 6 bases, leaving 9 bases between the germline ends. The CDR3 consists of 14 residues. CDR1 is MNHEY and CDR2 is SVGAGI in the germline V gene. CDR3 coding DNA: TGTGCCAGCAGTTACTCGAGGGATTCCAATGAGCAGTTCTTC. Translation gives CASSYSRDSNEQFF.

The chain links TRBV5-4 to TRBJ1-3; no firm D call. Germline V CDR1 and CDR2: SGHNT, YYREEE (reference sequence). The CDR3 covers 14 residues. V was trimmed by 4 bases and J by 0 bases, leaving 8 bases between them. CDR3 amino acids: CASSPDTSGNTIYF. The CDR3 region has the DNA TGTGCCAGCAGCCCAGACACCTCTGGAAACACCATATATTTT.

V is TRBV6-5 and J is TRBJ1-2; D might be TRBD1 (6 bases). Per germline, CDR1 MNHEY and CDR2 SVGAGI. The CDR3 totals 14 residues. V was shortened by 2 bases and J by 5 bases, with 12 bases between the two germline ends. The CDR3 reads CASSYRQAGYGYTF. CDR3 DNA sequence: TGTGCCAGCAGTTACCGACAGGCCGGGTATGGCTACACCTTC.

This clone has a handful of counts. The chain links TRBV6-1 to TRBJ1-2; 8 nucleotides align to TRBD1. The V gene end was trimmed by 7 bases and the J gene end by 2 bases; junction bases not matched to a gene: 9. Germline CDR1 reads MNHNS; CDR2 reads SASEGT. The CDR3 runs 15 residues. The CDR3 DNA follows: TGTGCCAGCACCCCCCGGGACAGGCAAAACTATGGCTACACCTTC. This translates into CASTPRDRQNYGYTF.

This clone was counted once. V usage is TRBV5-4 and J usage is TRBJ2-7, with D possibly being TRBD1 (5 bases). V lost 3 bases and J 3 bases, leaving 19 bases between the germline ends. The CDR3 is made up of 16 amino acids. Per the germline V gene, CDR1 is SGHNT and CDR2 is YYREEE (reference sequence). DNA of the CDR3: TGTGCCAGCAGCTCCCTTGACGACAGACTTATCTACGAGCAGTACTTC. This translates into CASSSLDDRLIYEQYF. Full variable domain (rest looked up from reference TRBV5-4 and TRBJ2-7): ETGVTQSPTHLIKTRGQQVTLRCSSQSGHNTVSWYQQALGQGPQFIFQYYREEENGRGNFPPRFSGLQFPNYSSELNVNALELDDSALYLCASSSLDDRLIYEQYFGPGTRLTVT.

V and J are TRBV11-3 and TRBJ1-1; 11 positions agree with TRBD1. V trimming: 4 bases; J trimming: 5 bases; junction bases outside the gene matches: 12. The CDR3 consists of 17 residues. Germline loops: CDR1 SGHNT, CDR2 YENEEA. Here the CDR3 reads CASSSRTGGVFGTEAFF. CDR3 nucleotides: TGTGCCAGCAGCTCTCGGACAGGGGGCGTGTTTGGTACTGAAGCTTTCTTT.

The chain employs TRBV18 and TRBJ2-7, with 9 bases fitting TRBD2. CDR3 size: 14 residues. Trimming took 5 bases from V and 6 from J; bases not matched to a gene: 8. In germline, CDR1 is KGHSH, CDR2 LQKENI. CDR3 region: CASSLGTSRAEQYF. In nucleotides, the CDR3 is TGTGCCAGCTCATTGGGGACTAGCCGCGCCGAGCAGTACTTC.

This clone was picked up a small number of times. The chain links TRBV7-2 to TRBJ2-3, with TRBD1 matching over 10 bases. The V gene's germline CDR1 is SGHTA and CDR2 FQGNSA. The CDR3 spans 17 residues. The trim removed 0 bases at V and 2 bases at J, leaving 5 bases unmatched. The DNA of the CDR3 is TGTGCCAGCAGCTTAGCCTGGGGACAGGGGTCCACAGATACGCAGTATTTT. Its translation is CASSLAWGQGSTDTQYF.

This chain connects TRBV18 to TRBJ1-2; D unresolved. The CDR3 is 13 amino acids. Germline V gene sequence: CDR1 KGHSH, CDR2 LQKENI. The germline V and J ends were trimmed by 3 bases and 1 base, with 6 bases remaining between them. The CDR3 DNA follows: TGTGCCAGCTCACCTCAGGATAACTATGGCTACACCTTC. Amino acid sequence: CASSPQDNYGYTF.

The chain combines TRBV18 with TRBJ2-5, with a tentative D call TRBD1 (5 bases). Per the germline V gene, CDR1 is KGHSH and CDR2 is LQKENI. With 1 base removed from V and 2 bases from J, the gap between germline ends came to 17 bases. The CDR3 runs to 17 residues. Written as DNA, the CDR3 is TGTGCCAGCTCACCACGATCTGCGAGAAGGGGACAAGAGACCCAGTACTTC. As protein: CASSPRSARRGQETQYF.

This chain's CDR3 is CASTRRLGGTDTQYF. As DNA, the CDR3 is TGTGCCAGCACCAGAAGACTAGGGGGCACAGATACGCAGTATTTT. The chain combines TRBV6-5 with TRBJ2-3, with D possibly matching TRBD2 (6 bases). CDR1 MNHEY and CDR2 SVGAGI come from the germline V gene. V was trimmed by 7 bases and J by 1 base, leaving 15 bases between them. This CDR3 contains 15 residues.

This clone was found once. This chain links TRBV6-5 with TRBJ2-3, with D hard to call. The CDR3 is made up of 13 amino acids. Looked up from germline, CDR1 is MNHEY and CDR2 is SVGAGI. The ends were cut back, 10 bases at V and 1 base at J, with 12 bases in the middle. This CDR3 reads CATRSPGTDTQYF. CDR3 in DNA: TGTGCCACCAGGAGTCCGGGCACAGATACGCAGTATTTT.